The 21 T cell receptor beta chains in this list originate from one sample, sequenced in a study of CD4 and CD8 cells across lung adenocarcinoma regions. Each CDR3 protein is one row after TCRdb ran MiXCR on the PCR reads. In the table there are under 20,000 distinct CDR3 sequences, 51% of which are singletons. The source material was CD8+ T cells from the center of a lung tumor. The receptors here all came from a female donor with lung adenocarcinoma. The CD4 and CD8 labels of this study may be unreliable.

This clonotype was observed many times. The CDR3 protein is CASSEAGRNIQYF. The DNA of the CDR3 is TGTGCCAGCAGTGAAGCAGGGAGGAACATTCAGTACTTC. This sequence joins TRBV6-1 and TRBJ2-4; perhaps TRBD2 as D (6 bases). The CDR3 covers 13 residues. The V end was cut by 0 bases, the J end by 7 bases, with 7 bases between. In germline, CDR1 is MNHNS, CDR2 SASEGT.

This sequence joins TRBV25-1 and TRBJ2-1; TRBD1 matches 8 bases. The J call may be incorrect, as the DNA end agrees better with TRBJ2-7. The germline CDR1 and CDR2 sequences are MGHDK and SYGVNS. The CDR3 contains 14 residues. CDR3 residues: CASSLEQGAYEQYF. The CDR3 coding sequence is TGTGCCAGCAGTCTCGAACAGGGGGCCTACGAGCAGTACTTC.

The V gene is TRBV20-1, the J gene TRBJ2-4, with TRBD2 matching 7 bases. The J call is doubtful: the DNA matches TRBJ2-7 better. CDR1 is DFQATT and CDR2 is SNEGSKA in the germline V gene (reference sequence). The CDR3 spans 12 residues. CDR3 in DNA: TGCAGTGCTAGGGGGGGGTTTTACGAGCAGTACTTC. It yields the protein CSARGGFYEQYF.

This clonotype was counted ten times or more. A clone one base away is much larger, so this may be a read error. The chain is built from TRBV6-1 and TRBJ2-1, with TRBD2 matching 12 bases. The end of the DNA aligns better with TRBJ2-7, so the J call may be wrong. Germline lookup yields CDR1 MNHNS and CDR2 SASEGT. This CDR3 contains 15 residues. The CDR3 DNA is TGTGCCAGCAGTCCCGGACTAGCGGGAAATACTGAGCAGTACTTC. Its translation: CASSPGLAGNTEQYF.

The CDR3 DNA follows: TGTGCCAGCAGCGCAGTTTCCACAGGGGCCTATGGCTACACCTTC. It translates to CASSAVSTGAYGYTF. The chain uses TRBV11-2 and TRBJ1-2, with 7 bases that match TRBD1. This CDR3 has 15 residues. The V gene's germline CDR1 is SGHAT and CDR2 FQNNGV. V gave up 5 bases and J gave up 4 bases; unmatched junction bases: 10. Full variable domain (rest looked up from reference TRBV11-2 and TRBJ1-2): EAGVAQSPRYKIIEKRQSVAFWCNPISGHATLYWYQQILGQGPKLLIQFQNNGVVDDSQLPKDRFSAERLKGVDSTLKIQPAKLEDSAVYLCASSAVSTGAYGYTFGSGTRLTVV.

This clonotype has a handful of counts. J is TRBJ1-6 and V is TRBV6-5; TRBD1 might be the D (6 bases). V lost 1 base to trimming and J lost 5 bases, with 9 bases between them. This CDR3 spans 15 amino acids. CDR1 is MNHEY, CDR2 SVGAGI, per germline. CDR3 nucleotides: TGTGCCAGCAGTTACTTTCAGGGGAATAATTCACCCCTCCACTTT. Its protein is CASSYFQGNNSPLHF.

This clonotype was counted ten times or more. The J gene is TRBJ2-7, the V gene TRBV11-1; no clear D. The CDR3 runs 13 residues. Germline V lookup: CDR1 SGHAT, CDR2 FQDESV (reference sequence). Trimming removed 4 bases at V and 1 base at J, with 8 bases between. The CDR3 nucleotides read TGTGCCAGCAGCTCCCCCCCTTCCTACGAGCAGTACTTC. Amino acids: CASSSPPSYEQYF.

The gene calls are TRBV25-1 and TRBJ2-1, with 13 bases identical to TRBD2. CDR1 is MGHDK and CDR2 is SYGVNS in the germline V gene. The CDR3 runs to 15 residues. V gave up 5 bases and J gave up 10 bases; unmatched junction bases: 8. In DNA, the CDR3 is TGTGCCAGCAGTTATGGACTAGCGGGAGAGAGGGAGCAGTTCTTC. It is translated as CASSYGLAGEREQFF.

Concerning this clonotype: An end of the junction does not agree with germline; a read error may underlie this. This chain connects TRBV6-5 to TRBJ2-3, with TRBD2 matching over 9 bases. This CDR3 comprises 16 residues. Germline V gene lookup returns CDR1 MNHEY and CDR2 SVGAGI. CDR3 amino acids: CASSLAGVGSTNTQYF. In DNA form, the CDR3 reads TGTGCCAGCAGTTTAGCGGGGGTGGGGAGCACAAATACGCAGTATTTT.

This clonotype showed up just once. The J gene is TRBJ2-1, the V gene TRBV9; 14 bases match TRBD2. Near its end, the DNA agrees better with TRBJ2-5, so the J call may be wrong. The CDR3 contains 16 residues. The V gene's germline CDR1 is SGDLS and CDR2 YYNGEE. CDR3 DNA: TGTGCCAGCAGCCCCTCGACTAGCGGGGGGGCAGAGACCCAGTACTTC. Translating gives CASSPSTSGGAETQYF.

This clonotype is medium-sized (0.01 to 0.1%) by share. The V call is TRBV6-1, the J call TRBJ2-5; 12 bases map to TRBD2. The CDR3 is 17 amino acids. J lost 1 base, V lost 2 bases, and 5 bases had no gene match. Germline assignment: CDR1 MNHNS and CDR2 SASEGT. This chain's CDR3 is CASSEILAGGFQETQYF. For the CDR3, the DNA is TGTGCCAGCAGTGAAATCCTAGCGGGGGGGTTCCAAGAGACCCAGTACTTC.

Worth noting for this clonotype: A junction boundary mismatches the germline segment, possibly from a read error. The gene calls are TRBV6-1 and TRBJ2-3, with D hard to call. CDR3 length: 16 amino acids. Germline assignment: CDR1 MNHNS and CDR2 SASEGT. The CDR3 DNA is TGTGCCAGCAGTGAAGGGAACTTCCTTTACACAGATACGCAGTATTTC. This encodes CASSEGNFLYTDTQYF.

This chain uses TRBV20-1 with TRBJ2-3, with 10 positions matching TRBD2. CDR1 and CDR2 (germline): DFQATT, SNEGSKA (reference sequence). The CDR3 is 14 amino acids. J was trimmed by 3 bases and V by 7 bases; bases with no gene match: 7. CDR3 protein: CSGSAGGPTDTQYF. CDR3 sequence (DNA): TGCAGTGGATCAGCGGGAGGGCCAACAGATACGCAGTATTTT.

This clonotype was found many times. The chain joins TRBV6-1 to TRBJ2-5; no reliable D call. The CDR3 has 15 residues. Deletions cut 6 bases from V and 2 bases from J, with 16 bases between. The germline CDR1 and CDR2 sequences are MNHNS and SASEGT. The CDR3 coding sequence is TGTGCCAGCAGCCGAAGCAGGCTAGATCAAGAGACCCAGTACTTC. Translation: CASSRSRLDQETQYF.

This clonotype is medium-sized (0.01 to 0.1%). J is TRBJ2-1 and V is TRBV6-6; a weak D match, TRBD2 (6 bases). Germline V gene sequence: CDR1 MNHNY, CDR2 SVGAGI (reference sequence). The CDR3 loop spans 17 amino acids. V dropped 4 bases and J dropped 1 base, with 17 bases sitting between them. CDR3 in amino acids: CASSSASTSQSYNEQFF. The CDR3 region has the DNA TGTGCCAGCAGTTCGGCGTCTACTAGCCAGTCCTACAATGAGCAGTTCTTC.

In its sample, this clonotype was seen once. One end of the junction is discordant with germline, which a read error may explain. The chain combines TRBV10-1 with TRBJ2-3; D possibly uses TRBD1 or TRBD2 (7 bases each). Germline V gene lookup returns CDR1 WNHNN and CDR2 SYGVQD (reference sequence). This CDR3 is 14 amino acids long. The CDR3 region has the DNA TGCGGCAGCAGGGGGGGGCTAGCCAAAGACACGCAGTATTTT. Its protein product is CGSRGGLAKDTQYF.

The chain combines TRBV11-2 with TRBJ2-5; D is unclear. The J call may be faulty, since TRBJ2-7 better matches the DNA end. Germline CDR1 reads SGHAT; CDR2 reads FQNNGV. CDR3 length: 14 residues. CDR3 in DNA: TGTGCCAGCAGCCCTCAACGTGGTCTCTACGAGCAGTACTTC. It translates to CASSPQRGLYEQYF.

Worth noting for this clonotype: The junction differs from germline at one of its ends, possibly a read error. The gene calls are TRBV6-5 and TRBJ2-5; D is uncertain. Germline loops: CDR1 MNHEY, CDR2 SVGAGI. This CDR3 comprises 11 residues. CDR3 sequence reads: CASSYSVFSHF. Here the CDR3 DNA reads TGTGCCAGCAGTTACTCCGTGTTCTCACACTTC.

The chain combines TRBV9 with TRBJ1-2; TRBD1 matches at 11 bases. This CDR3 region has 16 residues. V shed 4 bases and J 0 bases; nucleotides not matched to a gene: 5. Germline CDR1 and CDR2: SGDLS and YYNGEE. CDR3 sequence reads: CASSWDRGSTNYGYTF. The CDR3 nucleotides read TGTGCCAGCAGCTGGGACAGGGGGTCCACTAACTATGGCTACACCTTC.

CDR3 sequence: CASSSGLAGALGEQFF. In DNA form, the CDR3 reads TGTGCCAGCAGCTCGGGACTAGCGGGAGCCCTAGGGGAGCAGTTCTTC. The V call is TRBV7-2, the J call TRBJ2-1, with 14 nucleotides matching TRBD2. This CDR3 region has 16 residues. The V and J ends lost 4 bases and 10 bases, in that order; junction bases with no gene match: 9. Germline values: CDR1 SGHTA, CDR2 FQGNSA.

Here the CDR3 DNA reads TGTGCCAGCAGCGTAGGTGCGAAAAGCACAGATACGCAGTATTTT. It yields the protein CASSVGAKSTDTQYF. V usage is TRBV9 and J usage is TRBJ2-3; the D is unclear. The CDR3 sequence is 15 residues long. Between the trimmed V and J ends, which lost 0 bases and 0 bases, there was a span of 8 bases. CDR1 and CDR2 (germline): SGDLS, YYNGEE. Filled out from reference TRBV9 and TRBJ2-3, the complete variable domain reads DSGVTQTPKHLITATGQRVTLRCSPRSGDLSVYWYQQSLDQGLQFLIQYYNGEERAKGNILERFSAQQFPDLHSELNLSSLELGDSALYFCASSVGAKSTDTQYFGPGTRLTVL.